Below, 3 T cell receptor beta chains from the same sample are listed, as sequenced in a study of blood T cell repertoires in COVID-19. Produced via immunoSEQ multiplex PCR; TCRdb's table is partial and in-frame only. The data hold approximately 110,000 clones, with about 90% observed a single time. Material for sequencing was peripheral blood. Every receptor here comes from a woman in her forties or fifties with active or convalescent COVID-19.

This clone has just one count. J is TRBJ1-5 and V is TRBV19; D perhaps matches TRBD1 (5 bases). The CDR3 runs 14 residues. The ends were cut back, 7 bases at V and 3 bases at J, with 13 bases in the middle. The germline V gene encodes CDR1 LNHDA and CDR2 SQIVND (reference sequence). The CDR3 sequence: CASNIKGANQPQHF. CDR3 nucleotides: TGTGCCAGTAATATTAAAGGGGCCAATCAGCCCCAGCATTTT.

The V and J genes are TRBV15 and TRBJ2-3; TRBD1 matches 9 bases. CDR1 and CDR2 from the germline V gene are LNHNV and YYDKDF (reference sequence). The J segment lost 1 base and the V segment lost 5 bases, leaving 1 base of the junction unmatched. The CDR3 is made up of 14 amino acids. This chain's CDR3 is CATSRDRGTDTQYF. CDR3 DNA: TGTGCCACCAGCCGGGACAGGGGCACAGATACGCAGTATTTT.

This chain joins TRBV3-1 (or the pseudogene TRBV3-2) and TRBJ2-7; D is perhaps TRBD2 (6 bases). Germline loops: CDR1 LGHDT, CDR2 YNNKEL (reference sequence). The CDR3 is 17 residues long. V was cut by 2 bases and J by 10 bases, with 27 bases left in between. The DNA for the CDR3 is TGTGCCAGCAGCCAAACAGGCGGGATACTTAGCGGCCTTAATCAGTACTTC. It is translated as CASSQTGGILSGLNQYF.